Following are 10 T cell receptor beta chains from one sample sequenced in a study of control samples from healthy donors and cancer patients. Method: immunoSEQ multiplex PCR; TCRdb's copy keeps in-frame clones and lacks some. This sample carries some 200,000 clones, 91% of them seen once, and the ten largest clones take approximately 1.5%. Specimen: blood. These receptors were taken from a woman aged 30 to 39 in good health.

The V call is TRBV15, the J call TRBJ2-5; 12 nucleotides line up with TRBD2. The CDR3 contains 15 residues. The V gene end was trimmed by 1 base and the J gene end by 5 bases; junction bases not matched to a gene: 2. Germline values: CDR1 LNHNV, CDR2 YYDKDF (reference sequence). The CDR3 loop reads CATSRATSGSETQYF. CDR3 coding DNA: TGTGCCACCAGCAGAGCGACTAGCGGGAGTGAGACCCAGTACTTC. Together with reference TRBV15 and TRBJ2-5, the CDR3 gives the full variable domain: DAMVIQNPRYQVTQFGKPVTLSCSQTLNHNVMYWYQQKSSQAPKLLFHYYDKDFNNEADTPDNFQSRRPNTSFCFLDIRSPGLGDTAMYLCATSRATSGSETQYFGPGTRLLVL.

The V and J genes are TRBV9 and TRBJ2-1; 8 nucleotides line up with TRBD2. This CDR3 contains 14 residues. Germline V gene sequence: CDR1 SGDLS, CDR2 YYNGEE. The J segment lost 0 bases and the V segment lost 5 bases, leaving 1 base of the junction unmatched. CDR3 nucleotides: TGTGCCAGCAGTCGGGAGGGCTCCTACAATGAGCAGTTCTTC. Residues: CASSREGSYNEQFF.

The V gene is TRBV19, the J gene TRBJ1-2; no reliable D call. Trimming pared 3 bases from V and 4 bases from J, leaving 9 bases between. The CDR3 is made up of 13 amino acids. In germline, CDR1 is LNHDA, CDR2 SQIVND (reference sequence). CDR3 in amino acids: CASSIADTYGYTF. CDR3 DNA: TGTGCCAGTAGTATTGCTGACACCTATGGCTACACCTTC.

J is TRBJ1-6 and V is TRBV7-9; 7 bases are a match to TRBD1. In germline, CDR1 is SEHNR, CDR2 FQNEAQ (reference sequence). J gave up 10 bases and V 5 bases, and 8 bases lay outside the gene matches. This CDR3 region has 14 residues. The CDR3 is CASSQQTGRSPLHF. CDR3 DNA sequence: TGTGCCAGCAGCCAACAGACAGGGCGGTCACCCCTCCACTTT.

The chain recombines TRBV11-2 with TRBJ2-3, with 12 bases aligning to TRBD1. V dropped 4 bases and J dropped 5; count of bases not matched to a gene: 4. This CDR3 has 15 amino acids. Germline V lookup: CDR1 SGHAT, CDR2 FQNNGV. The CDR3 sequence is CASSSRDRGRDTQYF. CDR3 bases: TGTGCCAGCAGCTCCCGGGACAGGGGGCGAGATACGCAGTATTTT.

As concerns this clone: Other DNA sequences in the sample encode the same CDR3. This chain joins TRBV7-3 and TRBJ2-3, with 12 bases that match TRBD2. V lost 2 bases and J lost 3; bases outside the gene matches: 0. The CDR3 sequence is 15 residues long. Germline CDR1 and CDR2: SGHTA and FQGTGA. Written as DNA, the CDR3 is TGTGCCAGCAGCTTACTAGCGGGAGGGACAGATACGCAGTATTTT. It encodes CASSLLAGGTDTQYF. The full variable domain, with the rest looked up from reference TRBV7-3 and TRBJ2-3, is GAGVSQTPSNKVTEKGKYVELRCDPISGHTALYWYRQSLGQGPEFLIYFQGTGAADDSGLPNDRFFAVRPEGSVSTLKIQRTERGDSAVYLCASSLLAGGTDTQYFGPGTRLTVL.

The rearrangement links TRBV18 to TRBJ1-5, with D perhaps matching TRBD1 (5 bases). The V gene lost 5 bases and the J gene lost 0 bases, with 17 bases spanning the gap. The CDR3 is made up of 17 amino acids. Germline V gene lookup returns CDR1 KGHSH and CDR2 LQKENI. The CDR3 coding sequence is TGTGCCAGCTCAGGGGACGTCGGCTTTTATAGCAATCAGCCCCAGCATTTT. Translated: CASSGDVGFYSNQPQHF.

The chain uses TRBV12-3 or TRBV12-4 and TRBJ1-3; unclear D gene. CDR3 length equals 13 residues. V was clipped by 3 bases and J by 1 base, with 4 bases between them. CDR3 sequence reads: CASSFGSGNTIYF. The DNA for the CDR3 is TGTGCCAGCAGTTTTGGGTCTGGAAACACCATATATTTT.

V gene TRBV27 combines with J gene TRBJ2-1; the match to TRBD2 covers 12 bases. After removal of 1 base from V and 7 bases from J, the junction contained 2 bases not matched to a gene. Germline-derived CDR1 and CDR2 are MNHEY and SMNVEV (reference sequence). The CDR3 has 15 residues. DNA for the CDR3: TGTGCCAGCAGTTTATGGCTAGCGGGAGGGAATGAGCAGTTCTTC. Protein product: CASSLWLAGGNEQFF.

The gene calls are TRBV30 and TRBJ1-4; weak D call: TRBD1 (5 bases). CDR3 length: 15 amino acids. V lost 3 bases, J lost 0 bases, and 11 bases lay in between. Looked up from germline, CDR1 is GTSNPN and CDR2 is SVGIG (reference sequence). The CDR3 bases are TGTGCCTGGAGAAGGGGCATAGCAACTAATGAAAAACTGTTTTTT. Its translation: CAWRRGIATNEKLFF.